This T cell receptor (beta chain) was obtained from a study of T cell repertoires in ileal Crohn's disease. Study-level findings and limits: The median delay to postoperative endoscopy was 6.9 months.

This CDR3 spans 15 amino acids. Germline CDR1 reads SEHNR; CDR2 reads FQNEAQ (reference sequence). Trimming removed 8 bases at V and 4 bases at J, with 20 bases between. This clone appeared a single time. Its target is not known. TCRdb keeps only in-frame clones here, not all; method: immunoSEQ multiplex PCR. Of roughly 20,000 clones listed, over 60% are singletons. Indicated time point: neoterminal ileum biopsy at postoperative endoscopy, about 6 months after surgery. The clonotype originates from an adult with Crohn's disease. The sample comprised ileal tissue. The gene calls are TRBV7-9 and TRBJ1-1; D may be TRBD1 (5 bases). The CDR3 here is CASHANLGGSTEAFF. The DNA of the CDR3 is TGTGCCAGCCATGCTAATCTGGGGGGGAGCACTGAAGCTTTCTTT.